Listed below are T cell receptor beta chains from one sample, sequenced in a study of shared clonotypes between healthy human individuals. Generated by immunoSEQ multiplex PCR, the TCRdb table keeps only in-frame clones and is missing some. The table includes over a million clones, approximately 80% detected once. Material for sequencing was memory CD4+ T cells from PBMCs. These receptors were collected from a man between 18 and 35 years old in good health. Some clones in this sample may be carry-over from other donors' samples. CDR3s include the opening cysteine and the closing phenylalanine or tryptophan. A D gene is named only where the DNA matches it firmly. Expanded clones are given a class, and other clones once, few, many or no size at all.

d_gene	v_gene	j_gene	abundance	CDR3nt	CDR3aa
TRBD1	TRBV27	TRBJ1-5	NA	TGTGCCAGCAGTCCCACAGGGGGCCCCGCCGTCTATAGCAATCAGCCCCAGCATTTT	CASSPTGGPAVYSNQPQHF
NA	TRBV28	TRBJ1-3	NA	TGTGCCAGCAGTTTAGGTACAAGGTTCTCTGGAAACACCATATATTTT	CASSLGTRFSGNTIYF
NA	TRBV5-8	TRBJ2-5	NA	TGTGCCAGCAGCCGGAGGTTGGGAGAGACCCAGTACTTC	CASSRRLGETQYF
NA	TRBV14	TRBJ1-4	many	TGTGCCAGCAGCCAAGCCCTGACAACTAATGAAAAACTGTTTTTT	CASSQALTTNEKLFF
NA	TRBV2	TRBJ2-2	NA	NA	CASILGVPGELFF
NA	TRBV7-2	TRBJ1-2	NA	TGTGCCAGCAGCTTAGAAGGAAGGACCTACTATGGCTACACCTTC	CASSLEGRTYYGYTF
NA	TRBV7-2	TRBJ2-1	NA	TGTGCCAGCAGCTTAGCGCCTAGCTCCCGGTTCTTC	CASSLAPSSRFF
NA	TRBV6-1	TRBJ1-4	NA	TGTGCCAGCAGCCCTAACGGACGGGATGAAAAACTGTTTTTT	CASSPNGRDEKLFF
NA	TRBV6-1	TRBJ2-7	NA	TGTGCCAGCAGTGAAGTAGGGTATACGAAGTACTTC	CASSEVGYTKYF
TRBD2	TRBV5-1	TRBJ2-1	NA	TGCGCCAGCAGCTTGCGGGCTAGCGGGAGTCTGGGGGATGAGCAGTTCTTC	CASSLRASGSLGDEQFF
NA	TRBV5-1	TRBJ2-2	NA	TGCGCCAGCAGCCGGGCAGAGCCGAGGATAGGGGAGCTGTTTTTT	CASSRAEPRIGELFF
NA	TRBV5-1	TRBJ2-7	NA	TGCGCCAGCAGCTTGGTCCAGGGTGGATCCTACGAGCAGTACTTC	CASSLVQGGSYEQYF
TRBD2	TRBV2	TRBJ2-5	NA	TGTGCCAGCAGTGAACAAACTAGCGGGGAGACCCAGTACTTC	CASSEQTSGETQYF
TRBD2	TRBV15	TRBJ2-5	NA	TGTGCCACCCAGAGTAGCGGGACGTACCAAGAGACCCAGTACTTC	CATQSSGTYQETQYF
NA	TRBV7-6	TRBJ2-6	few	TGTGCCAGCAGTTTGGAATTTGGGGCCAACGTCCTGACTTTC	CASSLEFGANVLTF
NA	TRBV11-3	TRBJ2-7	NA	TGTGCCAGCAGCTTGGGCGGGATGGACGAGCAGTACTTC	CASSLGGMDEQYF
TRBD1	TRBV6-5	TRBJ1-2	once	TGTGCCAGCAGTCAGGGGGAGGAGAGCGGCTACACCTTC	CASSQGEESGYTF
TRBD2	TRBV11-1	TRBJ2-1	NA	TGTGCCAGCAGCCGGGCGTGGACTAGCGGGAGTAATGAGCAGTTCTTC	CASSRAWTSGSNEQFF
TRBD2	TRBV27	TRBJ2-1	NA	TGTGCCAGCAGTTTATTCGGGACTAGCGGGGCCTACAATGAGCAGTTCTTC	CASSLFGTSGAYNEQFF
NA	TRBV9	TRBJ1-1	NA	TGTGCCAGCAGCCAAGGATGGAACACTGAAGCTTTCTTT	CASSQGWNTEAFF
TRBD1	TRBV25-1	TRBJ1-1	NA	TGTGCCAGCAGTGAATTATGGCGGGGCAGGGGGGTCACTGAAGCTTTCTTT	CASSELWRGRGVTEAFF
NA	TRBV11-2	TRBJ2-1	NA	TGTGCCAGCAGCTCGGTCAGGCCCATAGGGTACAATGAGCAGTTCTTC	CASSSVRPIGYNEQFF
NA	TRBV4-3	TRBJ2-7	NA	TGCGCCAGCAGCCAAGAGTTGGGCGAGCAGTACTTC	CASSQELGEQYF
TRBD2	TRBV28	TRBJ2-7	NA	TGTGCCAGCAGTTTAACCGGCGGGAGGGCGCTGACTAAGTACGAGCAGTACTTC	CASSLTGGRALTKYEQYF
NA	TRBV19	TRBJ2-4	NA	TGTGCCAGTAGTTACGGGGGTGGAATGGCCAAAAACATTCAGTACTTC	CASSYGGGMAKNIQYF
TRBD1	TRBV7-2	TRBJ1-1	NA	TGTGCCAGCAGCTTAGCGTCGGCAGGGGGAATAAGGACTGAAGCTTTCTTT	CASSLASAGGIRTEAFF
NA	TRBV28	TRBJ2-3	NA	TGTGCCACCCTCGGCACAGATACGCAGTATTTT	CATLGTDTQYF
TRBD1	TRBV9	TRBJ2-2	NA	TGTGCCAGCAGCGCCCGGGGACAGGGGGCCTCCGGGGAGCTGTTTTTT	CASSARGQGASGELFF
TRBD2	TRBV2	TRBJ2-1	NA	TGTGCCTGCGGGAGTTCGTACAATGAGCAGTTCTTC	CACGSSYNEQFF
TRBD2	TRBV18	TRBJ2-1	NA	TGTGCCAGCTCACCGATTATAGCGGGAAGGTCTGGTGAGCAGTTCTTC	CASSPIIAGRSGEQFF
TRBD1	TRBV11-1	TRBJ1-1	NA	TGTGCCAGCAGCTCCCAGGGGGCCGTAAACACTGAAGCTTTCTTT	CASSSQGAVNTEAFF
NA	TRBV19	TRBJ1-2	NA	TGTGCCAGTACCGAAACAGGGAGCTATGGCTACACCTTC	CASTETGSYGYTF
NA	TRBV7-9	TRBJ2-1	NA	TGTGCCAGCAGCTTAGAGCTAGCGCCAGATTACAATGAGCAGTTCTTC	CASSLELAPDYNEQFF
TRBD2	TRBV28	TRBJ2-3	NA	TGTGCCAGCGCCGGGGGGGGTTTCACAGATACGCAGTATTTT	CASAGGGFTDTQYF
TRBD1	TRBV6-5	TRBJ1-1	NA	TGTGCCAGCAGTTCCTACCGCAACAGGGGTGAAGCTTTCTTT	CASSSYRNRGEAFF
NA	TRBV19	TRBJ1-2	few	TGTGCCAGTAGTCCTGATCGGCTCTATGGCTACACCTTC	CASSPDRLYGYTF
NA	TRBV11-3	TRBJ2-5	NA	TGTGCCAGCAGCTTAGAAGGTCTGGAGACCCAGTACTTC	CASSLEGLETQYF
NA	TRBV5-1	TRBJ2-1	few	TGCGCCAGCAGCCGAGGACCCCGGAGCTCCTACAATGAGCAGTTCTTC	CASSRGPRSSYNEQFF
NA	TRBV11-3	TRBJ2-4	many	TGTGCCAGCAGCTCTCAATCGTACTTC	CASSSQSYF
NA	TRBV4-1	TRBJ2-3	NA	TGCGCCAGCAGCCAGGGTTTCGCAGCAGATACGCAGTATTTT	CASSQGFAADTQYF
TRBD2	TRBV5-1	TRBJ2-3	NA	TGCGCCAGCAGCCCTACGGTTGCGGGAGGTCCGCAGTATTTT	CASSPTVAGGPQYF
TRBD1	TRBV19	TRBJ1-3	NA	TGTGCCAGTAGCGGCACAGGGGCTGGAAACACCATATATTTT	CASSGTGAGNTIYF
NA	TRBV7-9	TRBJ2-1	NA	TGTGCCAGCAGCTCCCCACGTGGGGGGCGCTGGGATGAGCAGTTCTTC	CASSSPRGGRWDEQFF
TRBD1	TRBV7-8	TRBJ1-3	NA	TGTGCCAGCAGCCGCAGGGGGCCCTCTGGAAACACCATATATTTT	CASSRRGPSGNTIYF
NA	TRBV7-3	TRBJ2-6	few	TGTGCCAGCAGCTCCTTGTCTGGGGCCAACGTCCTGACTTTC	CASSSLSGANVLTF
NA	TRBV25-1	TRBJ2-5	NA	TGTGCCAGCAGTGAATGGGCCGGGAGAGGAGAGACCCAGTACTTC	CASSEWAGRGETQYF
NA	TRBV7-9	TRBJ1-2	NA	TGTGCCAGCAGCTTATCAGGGGATTATGGCTACACCTTC	CASSLSGDYGYTF
TRBD2	TRBV29-1	TRBJ2-2	NA	TGCAGCGTTTCTAGCGGGAGGGTTGCCGGGGAGCTGTTTTTT	CSVSSGRVAGELFF
NA	TRBV6-1	TRBJ1-2	NA	TGTGCCAGCAGTGAAGCGCGGCAGGGACCCTATGGCTACACCTTC	CASSEARQGPYGYTF
TRBD1	TRBV18	TRBJ1-1	few	TGTGCCAGCTCACGTGTTGAGGGGGCATGGACTGAAGCTTTCTTT	CASSRVEGAWTEAFF
NA	TRBV19	TRBJ1-3	NA	TGTGCCAGTAGTATCCAACCCCTCTCTGGAAACACCATATATTTT	CASSIQPLSGNTIYF
NA	TRBV18	TRBJ2-7	NA	TGTGCCAGCTCACTTGGACAAACGGGGGAGCAGTACTTC	CASSLGQTGEQYF
TRBD1	TRBV15	TRBJ1-1	NA	TGTGCCACCAGCAGTCAGGGGGTACATCGCGCTGAAGCTTTCTTT	CATSSQGVHRAEAFF
NA	TRBV9	TRBJ2-2	once	TGTGCCAGCAGCGTAGATGGGTCTTTGGAGCTGTTTTTT	CASSVDGSLELFF
TRBD2	TRBV4-1	TRBJ2-7	NA	TGCGCCAGCAGCCAAGATCAGACTAGCGGTCACTACGAGCAGTACTTC	CASSQDQTSGHYEQYF
TRBD2	TRBV5-1	TRBJ2-3	NA	TGCGCCAGCAGCTTGGTGAAAGCGGGGGACCTTAGGGATACGCAGTATTTT	CASSLVKAGDLRDTQYF
TRBD2	TRBV28	TRBJ2-7	NA	TGTGCCAGCAGTTCTACTAGCGGGACGCTTCGGCAGTACTTC	CASSSTSGTLRQYF
NA	TRBV9	TRBJ1-2	NA	TGTGCCAGCAGCCGAGCGGCAAAAGGCTACACCTTC	CASSRAAKGYTF
NA	TRBV5-1	TRBJ2-7	NA	TGCGCCAGCAGCCTTGGGCCTGAGGGAGAGCAGTACTTC	CASSLGPEGEQYF
TRBD2	TRBV5-1	TRBJ2-5	NA	TGCGCCAGCAGCCCGGGAAGCGGGACCCTGGGAGAGACCCAGTACTTC	CASSPGSGTLGETQYF